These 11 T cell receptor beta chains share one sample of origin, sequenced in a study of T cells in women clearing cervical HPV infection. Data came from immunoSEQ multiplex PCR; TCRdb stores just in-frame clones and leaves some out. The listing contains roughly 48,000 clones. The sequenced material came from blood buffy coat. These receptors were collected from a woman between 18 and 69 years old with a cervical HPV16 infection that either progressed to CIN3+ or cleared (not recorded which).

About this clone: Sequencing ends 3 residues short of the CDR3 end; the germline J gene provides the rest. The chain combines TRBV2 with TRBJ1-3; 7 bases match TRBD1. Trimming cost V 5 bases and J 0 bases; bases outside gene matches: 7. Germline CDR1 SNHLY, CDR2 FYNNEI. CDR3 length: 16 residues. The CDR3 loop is CASSSQGLDSGNTIYF. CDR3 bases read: TGTGCCAGCAGTTCACAGGGGTTAGACTCTGGAAACACC.

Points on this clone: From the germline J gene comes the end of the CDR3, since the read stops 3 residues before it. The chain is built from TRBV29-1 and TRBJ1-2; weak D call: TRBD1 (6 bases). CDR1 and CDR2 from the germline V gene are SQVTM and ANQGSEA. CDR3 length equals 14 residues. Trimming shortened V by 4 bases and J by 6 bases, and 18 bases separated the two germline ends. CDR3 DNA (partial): TGCAGCGTTGTAAGGCCTACAGGGCTAGATGGC. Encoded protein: CSVVRPTGLDG. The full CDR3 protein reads CSVVRPTGLDGYTF.

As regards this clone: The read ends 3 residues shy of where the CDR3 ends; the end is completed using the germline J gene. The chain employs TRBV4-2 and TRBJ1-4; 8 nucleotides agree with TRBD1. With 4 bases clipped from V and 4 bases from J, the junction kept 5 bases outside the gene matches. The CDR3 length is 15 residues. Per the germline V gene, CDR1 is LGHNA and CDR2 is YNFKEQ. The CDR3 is CASSRGQGGNEKLFF. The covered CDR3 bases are TGTGCCAGCAGCCGAGGACAGGGTGGTAATGAAAAA.

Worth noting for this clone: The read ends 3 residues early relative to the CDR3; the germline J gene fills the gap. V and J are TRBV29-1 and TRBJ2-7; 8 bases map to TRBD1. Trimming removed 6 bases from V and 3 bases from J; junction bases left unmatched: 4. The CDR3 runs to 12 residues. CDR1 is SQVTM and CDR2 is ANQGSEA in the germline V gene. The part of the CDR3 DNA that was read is TGCAGCGTCGGGACAGGTAGCTACGAG. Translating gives CSVGTGSYE. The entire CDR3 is CSVGTGSYEQYF.

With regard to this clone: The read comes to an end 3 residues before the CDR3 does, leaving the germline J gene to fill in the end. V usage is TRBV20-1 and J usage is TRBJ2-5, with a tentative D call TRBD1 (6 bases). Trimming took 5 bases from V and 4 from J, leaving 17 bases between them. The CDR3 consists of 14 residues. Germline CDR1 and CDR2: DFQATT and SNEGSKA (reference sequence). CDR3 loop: CSAVGLTGRETQYF. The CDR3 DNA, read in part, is TGCAGTGCTGTAGGGCTAACAGGGCGAGAGACC.

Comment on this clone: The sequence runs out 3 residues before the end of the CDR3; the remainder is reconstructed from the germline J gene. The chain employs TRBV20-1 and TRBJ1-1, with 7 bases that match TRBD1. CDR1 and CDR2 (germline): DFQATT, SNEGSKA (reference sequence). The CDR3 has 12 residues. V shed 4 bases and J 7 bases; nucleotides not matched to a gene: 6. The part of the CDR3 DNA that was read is TGCAGTGCTATAAGGCAGGGGGTTGAA. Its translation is CSAIRQGVE. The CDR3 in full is CSAIRQGVEAFF.

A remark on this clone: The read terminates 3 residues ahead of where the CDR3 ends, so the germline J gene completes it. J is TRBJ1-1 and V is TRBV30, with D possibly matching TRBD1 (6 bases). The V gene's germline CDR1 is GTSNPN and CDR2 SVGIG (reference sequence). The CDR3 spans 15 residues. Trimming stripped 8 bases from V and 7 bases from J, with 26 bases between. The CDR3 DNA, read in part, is TGTGCCCGGGCGCCGGTGGTGGGGGGGGGCCGTGAA. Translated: CARAPVVGGGRE. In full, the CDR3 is CARAPVVGGGREAFF.

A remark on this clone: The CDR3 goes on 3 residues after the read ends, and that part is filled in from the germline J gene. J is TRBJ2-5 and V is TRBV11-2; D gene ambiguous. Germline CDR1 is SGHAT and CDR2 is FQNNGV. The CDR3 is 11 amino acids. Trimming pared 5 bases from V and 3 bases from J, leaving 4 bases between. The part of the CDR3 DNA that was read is TGTGCCAGCAGCCCAGAAGAGACC. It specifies CASSPEET. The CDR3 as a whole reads CASSPEETQYF.

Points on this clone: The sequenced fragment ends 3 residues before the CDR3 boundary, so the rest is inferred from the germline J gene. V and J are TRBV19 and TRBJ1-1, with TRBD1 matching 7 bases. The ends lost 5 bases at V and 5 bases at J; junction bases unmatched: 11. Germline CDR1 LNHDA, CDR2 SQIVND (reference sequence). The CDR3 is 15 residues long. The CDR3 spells CASSAETGRETEAFF. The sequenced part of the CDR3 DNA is TGTGCCAGTAGTGCAGAGACAGGGAGGGAGACTGAA.

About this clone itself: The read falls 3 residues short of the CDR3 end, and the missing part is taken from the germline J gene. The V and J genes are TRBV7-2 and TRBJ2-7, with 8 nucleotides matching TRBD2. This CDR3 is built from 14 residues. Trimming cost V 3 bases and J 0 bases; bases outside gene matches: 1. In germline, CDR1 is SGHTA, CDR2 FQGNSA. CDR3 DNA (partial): TGTGCCAGCAGCTTCGGGGGGGGCTCCTACGAG. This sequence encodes CASSFGGGSYE. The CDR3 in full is CASSFGGGSYEQYF.

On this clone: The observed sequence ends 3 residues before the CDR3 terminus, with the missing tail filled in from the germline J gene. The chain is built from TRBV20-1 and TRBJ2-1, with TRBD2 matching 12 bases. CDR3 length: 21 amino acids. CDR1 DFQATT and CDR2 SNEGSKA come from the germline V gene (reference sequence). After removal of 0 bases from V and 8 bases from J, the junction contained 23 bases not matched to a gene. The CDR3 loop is CSARDRDRETLAGGFGDEQFF. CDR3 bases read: TGCAGTGCTAGAGATCGGGACAGGGAAACCCTAGCGGGAGGGTTCGGCGATGAG.